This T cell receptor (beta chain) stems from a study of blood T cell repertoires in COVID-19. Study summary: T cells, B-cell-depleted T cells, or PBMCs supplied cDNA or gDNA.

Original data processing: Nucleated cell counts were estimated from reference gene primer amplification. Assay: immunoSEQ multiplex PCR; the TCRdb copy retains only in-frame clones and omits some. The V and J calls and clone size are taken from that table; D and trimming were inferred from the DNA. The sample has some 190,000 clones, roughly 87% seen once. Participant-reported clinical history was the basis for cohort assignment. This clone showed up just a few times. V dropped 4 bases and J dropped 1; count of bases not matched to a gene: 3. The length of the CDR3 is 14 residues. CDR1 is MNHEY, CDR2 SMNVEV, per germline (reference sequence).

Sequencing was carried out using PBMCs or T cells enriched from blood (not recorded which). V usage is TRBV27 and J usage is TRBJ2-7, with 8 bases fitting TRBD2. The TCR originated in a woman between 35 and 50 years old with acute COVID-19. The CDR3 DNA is TGTGCCAGCAGTTCAGCGGGAGCATCCTACGAGCAGTACTTC. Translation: CASSSAGASYEQYF.